The present entry profiles one T cell receptor beta chain with its context. Participants were placed into cohorts based on the clinical history they reported. Recovered status applied to Cohort 3 donors who had two consecutive negative PCRs. It also applied to those with clearance or with symptom resolution. CDR3 size: 15 residues. Germline V gene sequence: CDR1 LGHDT, CDR2 YNNKEL (reference sequence). Trimming shortened V by 0 bases and J by 0 bases, and 9 bases separated the two germline ends. These data are taken from a study of blood T cell repertoires in COVID-19. Repertoires were generated with immunoSEQ multiplex PCR, while TCRdb's copy carries only in-frame clones and drops some. This sample has 200,000 to 250,000 clones, with about 79% found just once.

This receptor was identified in a woman between 55 and 75 years old who had recovered from COVID-19. V is TRBV3-1 (or the pseudogene TRBV3-2) and J is TRBJ2-7; D gene unclear. Material: PBMCs or T cells enriched from blood (not recorded which). The DNA of the CDR3 is TGTGCCAGCAGCCAAGAGGGCTATACCTCCTACGAGCAGTACTTC. Protein: CASSQEGYTSYEQYF.